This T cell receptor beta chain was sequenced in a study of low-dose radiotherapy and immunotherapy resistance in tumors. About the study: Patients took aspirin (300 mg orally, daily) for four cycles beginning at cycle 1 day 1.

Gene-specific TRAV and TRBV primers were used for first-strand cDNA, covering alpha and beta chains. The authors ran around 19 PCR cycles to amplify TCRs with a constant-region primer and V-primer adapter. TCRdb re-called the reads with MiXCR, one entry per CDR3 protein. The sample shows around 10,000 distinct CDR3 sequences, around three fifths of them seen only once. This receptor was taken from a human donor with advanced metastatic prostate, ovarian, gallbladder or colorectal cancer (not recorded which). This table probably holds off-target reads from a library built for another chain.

CDR3 region: CASSSGLAGAGELFF. The CDR3 region has the DNA TGTGCCAGCAGCTCAGGACTAGCCGGGGCCGGGGAGCTGTTTTTT. V is TRBV7-2 and J is TRBJ2-2, with 8 bases identical to TRBD2. CDR3 length: 15 residues. V shed 4 bases, J shed 6 bases, and the junction held 7 bases outside the gene matches. Germline CDR1 is SGHTA and CDR2 is FQGNSA.